This T cell receptor (beta chain) was captured by sequencing in a study of T-cell memory formation after mild COVID-19. Each CDR3 protein gets one entry after TCRdb re-called the 5' RACE reads with MiXCR. The table has about 340,000 distinct CDR3 sequences, roughly 15% seen once. Points from the study as a whole: Some responding clones appeared in pre-infection memory, suggesting cross-reactive memory joined.

This clonotype was detected only a few times. What it binds is unknown. V lost 4 bases, J lost 6 bases, and 12 bases lay in between. Germline loops: CDR1 MNHNY, CDR2 SVGAGI (reference sequence). The CDR3 contains 14 residues. Sample: PBMCs or a T cell subset sorted from them (not recorded which). This sequence was found in a man aged 18-30 years who had mild COVID-19 (a few samples of this study predate the infection). Cell type and time point are not known. V is TRBV6-6 and J is TRBJ2-2, with unresolved D. The chain's CDR3 is CASSSPGHPGELFF. Written as DNA, the CDR3 is TGTGCCAGCAGTTCTCCCGGGCACCCCGGGGAGCTGTTTTTT.